The text below deals with one T cell receptor (beta chain). Its cognate antigen is unknown. These data originate in a study of T cells in localized non-small cell lung cancer. The study's findings and limits: Greater blood T cell density accompanied longer overall survival. In uninvolved adjacent lung, T cell clonality reached its highest value, exceeding tumor.

Sequencing used immunoSEQ multiplex PCR; TCRdb keeps in-frame clones, though not all of them. The sample yields roughly 6,300 clones, around 16% seen once. Free of atypia, the adjacent lung was collected at least 2 cm away from the tumor margin. This clonotype was obtained from a male donor aged 60 or over with stage II squamous cell lung carcinoma. Source: normal lung tissue next to the tumor, taken before any cancer treatment.

The CDR3 sequence: CASSFGLAGTDTQYF. In DNA form, the CDR3 reads TGTGCCAGCAGCTTTGGACTAGCAGGCACAGATACGCAGTATTTT. The J gene is TRBJ2-3, the V gene TRBV11-3, with 8 bases fitting TRBD2. The CDR3 consists of 15 residues. The V gene's germline CDR1 is SGHNT and CDR2 YENEEA. With V trimmed by 3 bases and J by 1 base, 3 bases remained unmatched.